These 18 T cell receptor beta chains were all obtained from the same sample, sequenced in a study of cytomegalovirus exposure and HLA in healthy donors. This PCR relied on a set of 60 Vbeta primers and 13 Jbeta primers. The table came from immunoSEQ multiplex PCR; TCRdb's copy has only in-frame clones and leaves some out. In the table there are about 120,000 clones, 74% of which are singletons. Sequencing was performed on PBMCs. The receptors here all came from a human donor in good health.

This clone was found once. The CDR3 nucleotides are TGTGCCAGCAGCCAAGATCTTGTAGCGGGCGAGCAGTACTTC. Translated, it gives CASSQDLVAGEQYF. The genes are TRBV4-2 and TRBJ2-7; TRBD2 matches at 7 bases. The germline V gene has CDR1 LGHNA and CDR2 YNFKEQ. The CDR3 runs 14 residues. The trim removed 0 bases at V and 6 bases at J, leaving 5 bases unmatched.

The table lists this clone with a few counts. The chain recombines TRBV25-1 with TRBJ2-3; 7 bases are a match to TRBD1. The germline V gene encodes CDR1 MGHDK and CDR2 SYGVNS. The V gene end was trimmed by 5 bases and the J gene end by 2 bases; junction bases not matched to a gene: 4. This CDR3 is 14 amino acids long. The CDR3 nucleotides read TGTGCCAGCAGTAACACAGGGGTCACAGATACGCAGTATTTT. As protein: CASSNTGVTDTQYF. Together with reference TRBV25-1 and TRBJ2-3, the CDR3 gives the full variable domain: EADIYQTPRYLVIGTGKKITLECSQTMGHDKMYWYQQDPGMELHLIHYSYGVNSTEKGDLSSESTVSRIRTEHFPLTLESARPSHTSQYLCASSNTGVTDTQYFGPGTRLTVL.

This chain connects TRBV2 to TRBJ2-3, with D maybe TRBD2 (5 bases). V was trimmed by 6 bases and J by 1 base, leaving 14 bases between them. The CDR3 is made up of 15 amino acids. The germline V gene has CDR1 SNHLY and CDR2 FYNNEI. CDR3 loop: CASRYRLRGTDTQYF. The CDR3 nucleotides are TGTGCCAGCAGATACCGTCTGCGGGGCACAGATACGCAGTATTTT.

V and J are TRBV27 and TRBJ2-1, with 11 nucleotides matching TRBD2. This CDR3 is built from 14 residues. Germline V gene lookup returns CDR1 MNHEY and CDR2 SMNVEV (reference sequence). Losses at the gene ends were 6 bases for V and 6 bases for J; bases not matched to a gene: 4. In DNA, the CDR3 is TGTGCCAGCAGCCGGGGACTAGCGGTCAATGAGCAGTTCTTC. Translation gives CASSRGLAVNEQFF.

The chain links TRBV7-9 to TRBJ2-1; no reliable D call. The V end lost 0 bases, the J end lost 4 bases, and 10 bases lay between the germline ends. There are 15 residues in the CDR3. CDR1 and CDR2 from the germline V gene are SEHNR and FQNEAQ (reference sequence). This CDR3 reads CASSLAGRLYNEQFF. CDR3 nucleotide sequence: TGTGCCAGCAGCTTAGCGGGCCGCCTATACAATGAGCAGTTCTTC. Full variable domain (remainder filled in from reference TRBV7-9 and TRBJ2-1): DTGVSQNPRHKITKRGQNVTFRCDPISEHNRLYWYRQTLGQGPEFLTYFQNEAQLEKSRLLSDRFSAERPKGSFSTLEIQRTEQGDSAMYLCASSLAGRLYNEQFFGPGTRLTVL.

J is TRBJ2-7 and V is TRBV6-6; no clear D gene. Germline lookup yields CDR1 MNHNY and CDR2 SVGAGI (reference sequence). V was cut by 8 bases and J by 1 base, with 9 bases left in between. The CDR3 contains 12 residues. This CDR3 reads CASSGDSYEQYF. For the CDR3, the DNA is TGTGCCAGCTCCGGAGATTCCTACGAGCAGTACTTC.

DNA for the CDR3: TGTGCCAGCAGTCCCCACATGGGGACAGTGCGGTCTGGGGCCAACGTCCTGACTTTC. Protein: CASSPHMGTVRSGANVLTF. This rearrangement joins TRBV28 to TRBJ2-6, with 7 positions matching TRBD1. Germline V CDR1 and CDR2: MDHEN, SYDVKM. The CDR3 loop spans 19 amino acids. Germline trimming cut 5 bases from V and 1 base from J; bases unmatched to any gene: 14. The entire variable domain, with the rest obtained from reference TRBV28 and TRBJ2-6, is as follows: DVKVTQSSRYLVKRTGEKVFLECVQDMDHENMFWYRQDPGLGLRLIYFSYDVKMKEKGDIPEGYSVSREKKERFSLILESASTNQTSMYLCASSPHMGTVRSGANVLTFGAGSRLTVL.

This sequence joins TRBV28 and TRBJ2-3; TRBD2 matches at 11 bases. Looked up from germline, CDR1 is MDHEN and CDR2 is SYDVKM. The CDR3 covers 15 residues. Trimming cost V 5 bases and J 7 bases; bases outside gene matches: 8. The chain's CDR3 is CASSMGTSGVYTQYF. The CDR3 nucleotides are TGTGCCAGCAGTATGGGGACTAGCGGAGTTTATACGCAGTATTTT.

V is TRBV11-2 and J is TRBJ2-5; 8 bases align to TRBD2. This CDR3 is 15 amino acids long. The V and J ends lost 5 bases and 6 bases, in that order; junction bases with no gene match: 11. Germline V gene lookup returns CDR1 SGHAT and CDR2 FQNNGV. This chain's CDR3 is CASSPTGGGLKTQYF. DNA of the CDR3: TGTGCCAGCAGCCCGACCGGGGGGGGCCTAAAGACCCAGTACTTC.

This clone was seen once. Additional DNA sequences in this sample encode the identical CDR3. The chain is built from TRBV30 and TRBJ1-4; no firm D call. Trimming pared 4 bases from V and 0 bases from J, leaving 6 bases between. CDR1 is GTSNPN and CDR2 is SVGIG in the germline V gene (reference sequence). This CDR3 is built from 13 residues. CDR3: CAWNRATNEKLFF. CDR3 nucleotides: TGTGCCTGGAACAGAGCAACTAATGAAAAACTGTTTTTT.

The chain combines TRBV7-9 with TRBJ1-2, with 7 positions matching TRBD1. The V segment lost 5 bases and the J segment 5 bases; nucleotides outside the gene matches: 11. CDR1 SEHNR and CDR2 FQNEAQ come from the germline V gene (reference sequence). The CDR3 consists of 15 residues. The CDR3 here is CASSLDRVARYGYTF. CDR3 in DNA: TGTGCCAGCAGCCTTGACAGGGTAGCTCGGTATGGCTACACCTTC. Using reference TRBV7-9 and TRBJ1-2 for the parts outside the CDR3, the full variable domain is DTGVSQNPRHKITKRGQNVTFRCDPISEHNRLYWYRQTLGQGPEFLTYFQNEAQLEKSRLLSDRFSAERPKGSFSTLEIQRTEQGDSAMYLCASSLDRVARYGYTFGSGTRLTVV.

The rearrangement links TRBV11-2 to TRBJ1-2, with TRBD1 as a possible D gene (5 bases). Trimming removed 1 base from V and 4 bases from J, with 13 bases in between. The germline V gene encodes CDR1 SGHAT and CDR2 FQNNGV. This CDR3 spans 15 amino acids. The chain's CDR3 is CASSLGSGVRYGYTF. Here the CDR3 DNA reads TGTGCCAGCAGCTTAGGGTCGGGGGTTCGCTATGGCTACACCTTC.

The chain couples TRBV30 to TRBJ1-1, with no clear D. V was cut by 4 bases and J by 1 base, with 19 bases left in between. The CDR3 sequence is 16 residues long. Germline V lookup: CDR1 GTSNPN, CDR2 SVGIG (reference sequence). CDR3 DNA: TGTGCCTGGACTCCCCCGCTTCCGCCGAGGAACACTGAAGCTTTCTTT. It is translated as CAWTPPLPPRNTEAFF.

The chain couples TRBV4-3 to TRBJ2-3, with D tentatively TRBD2 (6 bases). The CDR3 runs to 16 residues. CDR1 LGHNA and CDR2 YSLEER come from the germline V gene. V lost 3 bases and J 4 bases, leaving 17 bases between the germline ends. The CDR3 bases are TGCGCCAGCAGCCATCCCGGGTGGCGGGGCGCAGATACGCAGTATTTT. Translated, it gives CASSHPGWRGADTQYF.

V gene TRBV10-3 combines with J gene TRBJ2-7, with 9 positions matching TRBD1. The V gene's germline CDR1 is ENHRY and CDR2 SYGVKD. This CDR3 spans 13 amino acids. The J segment lost 5 bases and the V segment lost 6 bases, leaving 5 bases of the junction unmatched. The CDR3 region has the DNA TGTGCCATCAGCCCGGGACAGGGCCACGAGCAGTACTTC. It is translated as CAISPGQGHEQYF.

This clone was detected once. The V gene is TRBV28, the J gene TRBJ2-2; D gene uncertain. Per germline, CDR1 MDHEN and CDR2 SYDVKM. The CDR3 totals 16 residues. The ends were cut back, 7 bases at V and 2 bases at J, with 17 bases in the middle. CDR3: CASKSVRPPNTGELFF. DNA of the CDR3: TGTGCCAGCAAATCGGTCAGGCCACCTAACACCGGGGAGCTGTTTTTT.

The genes are TRBV7-2 and TRBJ2-6; D might be TRBD1 (5 bases). Germline CDR1 and CDR2: SGHTA and FQGNSA. V lost 5 bases and J 2 bases, leaving 10 bases between the germline ends. The CDR3 extends over 15 amino acids. The CDR3 region is CASSPAGTGANVLTF. The CDR3, as DNA: TGTGCCAGCAGCCCCGCAGGGACTGGGGCCAACGTCCTGACTTTC.

This clone has just one count. V gene TRBV13 combines with J gene TRBJ1-1; 9 positions match TRBD1. Germline V CDR1 and CDR2: PRHDT, FYEKMQ (reference sequence). V gave up 0 bases and J gave up 0 bases; unmatched junction bases: 5. The CDR3 contains 17 residues. The CDR3 loop reads CASSLGPRDRVNTEAFF. The CDR3 nucleotides are TGTGCCAGCAGCTTAGGCCCGCGGGACAGGGTGAACACTGAAGCTTTCTTT. The variable domain in full, completed from reference TRBV13 and TRBJ1-1, reads AAGVIQSPRHLIKEKRETATLKCYPIPRHDTVYWYQQGPGQDPQFLISFYEKMQSDKGSIPDRFSAQQFSDYHSELNMSSLELGDSALYFCASSLGPRDRVNTEAFFGQGTRLTVV.